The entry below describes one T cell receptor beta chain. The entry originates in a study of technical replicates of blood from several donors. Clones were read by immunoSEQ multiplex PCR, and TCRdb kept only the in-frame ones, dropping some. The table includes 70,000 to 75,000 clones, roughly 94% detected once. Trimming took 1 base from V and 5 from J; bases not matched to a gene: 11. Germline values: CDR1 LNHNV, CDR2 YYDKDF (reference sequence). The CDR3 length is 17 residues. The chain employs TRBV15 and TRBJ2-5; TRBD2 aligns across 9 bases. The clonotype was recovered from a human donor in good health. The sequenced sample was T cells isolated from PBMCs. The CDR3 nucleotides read TGTGCCACCAGCAGAGGCGCGGGGGGGCCAAAAAGGGAGACCCAGTACTTC. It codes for CATSRGAGGPKRETQYF.